The 18 T cell receptor beta chains below come from one sample, sequenced in a study of cytomegalovirus exposure and HLA in healthy donors. In the PCR, 60 Vbeta and 13 Jbeta primers were used. Profiled with immunoSEQ multiplex PCR; TCRdb holds only in-frame clones, not every one. The sample lists roughly 190,000 clones, approximately 79% occurring once. Sequencing was carried out using PBMCs. These receptors were taken from a woman between 18 and 29 years old in good health and CMV-seronegative.

This chain joins TRBV6-5 and TRBJ1-1; D gene unclear. The CDR3 is made up of 13 amino acids. In germline, CDR1 is MNHEY, CDR2 SVGAGI. Trimming took 2 bases from V and 7 from J, leaving 11 bases between them. CDR3 bases: TGTGCCAGCAGTTACATGAGGCGAGGTGAAGCTTTCTTT. This gives the protein CASSYMRRGEAFF.

The J gene is TRBJ1-1, the V gene TRBV5-1, with D possibly being TRBD1 (5 bases). The CDR3 runs 17 residues. Germline assignment: CDR1 SGHRS and CDR2 YFSETQ. The V end lost 4 bases, the J end lost 0 bases, and 19 bases lay between the germline ends. The CDR3 coding sequence is TGCGCCAGCAGCAAGGCAGGGAACTCGGAGATGAACACTGAAGCTTTCTTT. Its protein is CASSKAGNSEMNTEAFF.

The chain joins TRBV19 to TRBJ2-1; maybe TRBD1 (6 bases). V was shortened by 2 bases and J by 6 bases, with 14 bases between the two germline ends. Germline lookup yields CDR1 LNHDA and CDR2 SQIVND (reference sequence). The CDR3 runs 15 residues. DNA for the CDR3: TGTGCCAGTAGTATAAGGGCAGGGGTGGGCAATGAGCAGTTCTTC. It specifies CASSIRAGVGNEQFF.

J is TRBJ2-7 and V is TRBV28; 10 bases are shared with TRBD1. The CDR3 totals 15 residues. Germline V gives CDR1 MDHEN, CDR2 SYDVKM. V gave up 5 bases and J gave up 5 bases; unmatched junction bases: 9. The CDR3 bases are TGTGCCAGCAGTCCGACCGGGACAGGGGAAGACGAGCAGTACTTC. Its translation is CASSPTGTGEDEQYF.

Here the CDR3 DNA reads TGCGCCAGCAGTGAAGGGACTGGGAGCTCCTACAATGAGCAGTTCTTC. Protein sequence: CASSEGTGSSYNEQFF. The chain is built from TRBV10-2 and TRBJ2-1; D may be TRBD2 (6 bases). The CDR3 is 16 residues long. Trimming took 3 bases from V and 0 from J, leaving 12 bases between them. Germline V gene sequence: CDR1 WSHSY, CDR2 SAAADI.

The V and J genes are TRBV25-1 and TRBJ1-2; 10 nucleotides match TRBD1. V trimming: 3 bases; J trimming: 4 bases; junction bases outside the gene matches: 2. This CDR3 region has 14 residues. From germline, CDR1 is MGHDK and CDR2 SYGVNS. The CDR3 spells CASSDGTGVYGYTF. The CDR3, as DNA: TGTGCCAGCAGTGACGGGACAGGGGTCTATGGCTACACCTTC.

This sequence joins TRBV28 and TRBJ1-5; TRBD1 agrees at 8 bases. Losses at the gene ends were 3 bases for V and 2 bases for J; bases not matched to a gene: 12. Germline values: CDR1 MDHEN, CDR2 SYDVKM. This CDR3 region has 18 residues. The CDR3 coding sequence is TGTGCCAGCAGTTTCGGGGGCAGGGGGCCTGTGGGCAATCAGCCCCAGCATTTT. It yields the protein CASSFGGRGPVGNQPQHF.

V is TRBV10-1 and J is TRBJ1-1; perhaps TRBD1 as D (6 bases). The germline gives CDR1 WNHNN, CDR2 SYGVQD (reference sequence). The CDR3 is 17 amino acids. Trimming took off 4 bases at V and 3 bases at J, with 21 bases between the two ends. The chain's CDR3 is CASSASPGEAADTEAFF. The CDR3 coding sequence is TGCGCCAGCAGTGCAAGCCCAGGGGAAGCAGCGGACACTGAAGCTTTCTTT.

The chain is built from TRBV6-1 and TRBJ2-4, with a tentative D call TRBD1 (6 bases). The CDR3 has 13 residues. The V end lost 6 bases, the J end lost 1 base, and 7 bases lay between the germline ends. Germline CDR1 reads MNHNS; CDR2 reads SASEGT. The CDR3 loop is CASRRGAKNIQYF. CDR3 coding DNA: TGTGCCAGCAGGAGGGGGGCCAAAAACATTCAGTACTTC.

V gene TRBV27 combines with J gene TRBJ1-1, with 8 bases aligning to TRBD1. Germline V gene data show CDR1 as MNHEY and CDR2 as SMNVEV (reference sequence). The CDR3 runs 17 residues. Germline trimming cut 4 bases from V and 2 bases from J; bases unmatched to any gene: 12. This chain's CDR3 is CASSSDREWPFNTEAFF. The CDR3 nucleotides are TGTGCCAGCAGTTCGGACAGGGAGTGGCCCTTTAACACTGAAGCTTTCTTT.

The chain links TRBV6-5 to TRBJ2-7, with a tentative D call TRBD1 (7 bases). V was cut by 2 bases and J by 6 bases, with 17 bases left in between. This CDR3 has 15 residues. CDR1 and CDR2 (germline): MNHEY, SVGAGI. This chain's CDR3 is CASSYLYRGLAEQYF. For the CDR3, the DNA is TGTGCCAGCAGTTACCTCTACAGGGGACTTGCCGAGCAGTACTTC.

The chain uses TRBV30 and TRBJ1-2; 7 bases align to TRBD1. CDR3 length: 14 residues. Germline values: CDR1 GTSNPN, CDR2 SVGIG (reference sequence). The junction had 12 bases not matched to a gene; V was cut back by 4 bases and J by 7 bases. The CDR3 bases are TGTGCCTGGAACATCGGGACAGCGTTTACTGGCTACACCTTC. It translates to CAWNIGTAFTGYTF.

This chain uses TRBV19 with TRBJ1-5, with a possible D match to TRBD1 (6 bases). Trimming pared 5 bases from V and 6 bases from J, leaving 17 bases between. Germline values: CDR1 LNHDA, CDR2 SQIVND (reference sequence). The CDR3 runs to 15 residues. The CDR3 nucleotides are TGTGCCAGTAGTCCTCATCGACAGGACGGTCAGCCCCAGCATTTT. Protein: CASSPHRQDGQPQHF.

V usage is TRBV21-1 and J usage is TRBJ2-7; the tabulated D call, TRBD1, remains unverified against the DNA. TRBV21-1 is shown as a pseudogene. The CDR3 sequence is 13 residues long. CDR3 residues: CASILPDSYEQYF. The CDR3 DNA reads as TGTGCCAGCATCCTGCCGGACAGCTACGAGCAGTACTTC.

In its sample, this clone was seen a few times. The CDR3 bases are TGCAGCGCCGAGGTGACCGTGGCTGAAGCTTTCTTT. Translation gives CSAEVTVAEAFF. The chain has TRBV29-1 and TRBJ1-1; no reliable D call. This CDR3 spans 12 amino acids. V lost 7 bases and J 6 bases, leaving 15 bases between the germline ends. The germline CDR1 and CDR2 sequences are SQVTM and ANQGSEA. Based on the CDR3 plus reference TRBV29-1 and TRBJ1-1, the full variable domain is SAVISQKPSRDICQRGTSLTIQCQVDSQVTMMFWYRQQPGQSLTLIATANQGSEATYESGFVIDKFPISRPNLTFSTLTVSNMSPEDSSIYLCSAEVTVAEAFFGQGTRLTVV.

This clone was counted between two and nine times. The chain has TRBV19 and TRBJ1-5; D not certain. The CDR3 has 14 residues. V was shortened by 8 bases and J by 4 bases, with 15 bases between the two germline ends. Germline V gives CDR1 LNHDA, CDR2 SQIVND (reference sequence). The CDR3 nucleotides are TGTGCCAGTCGAAAGGACGGGATTAATCAGCCCCAGCATTTT. Its protein product is CASRKDGINQPQHF.

The chain combines TRBV5-1 with TRBJ2-2; 11 positions agree with TRBD2. Per the germline V gene, CDR1 is SGHRS and CDR2 is YFSETQ. The CDR3 covers 16 residues. The V and J ends lost 4 bases and 7 bases, in that order; junction bases with no gene match: 9. CDR3 coding DNA: TGCGCCAGCAGCCCCCCGACTAGCGGGATGATCGGGGAGCTGTTTTTT. This encodes CASSPPTSGMIGELFF.

This clone has a handful of counts. Here the CDR3 reads CASSLGTVNEKLFF. CDR3 DNA: TGTGCCAGCAGCCTCGGGACAGTTAACGAAAAACTGTTTTTT. This rearrangement joins TRBV6-1 to TRBJ1-4; the match to TRBD1 covers 7 bases. The length of the CDR3 is 14 residues. Germline V gene lookup returns CDR1 MNHNS and CDR2 SASEGT. V lost 6 bases to trimming and J lost 8 bases; unmatched junction nucleotides: 9.